Listed here are 3 T cell receptor beta chains from one sample, sequenced in a study of blood T cell repertoires in COVID-19. Produced via immunoSEQ multiplex PCR; TCRdb's table is partial and in-frame only. The sample yields more than 90,000 clones, roughly 81% seen once. What was sequenced was peripheral blood. The origin of the receptors is a man aged 35-49 years with acute or convalescent COVID-19.

The rearrangement uses TRBV18 and TRBJ2-2, with TRBD2 identical over 10 bases. The V segment lost 1 base and the J segment 4 bases; nucleotides outside the gene matches: 6. The CDR3 has 17 residues. CDR1 is KGHSH and CDR2 is LQKENI in the germline V gene. The CDR3, as DNA: TGTGCCAGCTCACCACAAGCGGGAGGGCCGAGCACCGGGGAGCTGTTTTTT. Translated: CASSPQAGGPSTGELFF.

The chain has TRBV27 and TRBJ1-2, with D possibly being TRBD1 (6 bases). CDR1 and CDR2 (germline): MNHEY, SMNVEV (reference sequence). The CDR3 is 16 residues long. The V end was cut by 6 bases, the J end by 0 bases, with 17 bases between. CDR3 protein: CASRPARGRANYGYTF. CDR3 nucleotide sequence: TGTGCCAGCAGGCCTGCCAGGGGAAGAGCTAACTATGGCTACACCTTC.

The chain employs TRBV3-1 (or the pseudogene TRBV3-2) and TRBJ2-2, with D possibly matching TRBD2 (6 bases). V was shortened by 6 bases and J by 2 bases, with 13 bases between the two germline ends. CDR1 and CDR2 (germline): LGHDT, YNNKEL (reference sequence). CDR3 size: 15 residues. The CDR3 reads CASRTPGLNTGELFF. CDR3 coding DNA: TGTGCCAGCAGGACACCGGGACTTAACACCGGGGAGCTGTTTTTT.